These 2 T cell receptor beta chains share one sample of origin, sequenced in a study of regulatory T cells in long-lasting Graves disease. Time point meaning: persistent/refractory GD, antithyroid drugs over 5 years with positive TRAb. PBMC-derived RNA was used for the TCR library. Construction of TCR beta libraries relied on iRepertoire HTBI primers and on Arm-PCR targeting CDR3 regions. From the multiplex PCR reads, TCRdb called clonotypes with MiXCR, one entry per CDR3 protein. The sample contains more than 300,000 distinct CDR3 sequences, more than 20% of which appear only once. The sample here was peripheral blood mononuclear cells (PBMCs), taken when the disease was refractory, from a patient treated with antithyroid drugs. These receptors were obtained from a woman between 40 and 55 years old with Graves disease.

Many counts were recorded for this clonotype. The chain uses TRBV7-9 and TRBJ2-7; perhaps TRBD1 as D (5 bases). Germline values: CDR1 SEHNR, CDR2 FQNEAQ (reference sequence). The CDR3 has 15 amino acids. Trimming pared 6 bases from V and 0 bases from J, leaving 15 bases between. The CDR3 DNA reads TGTGCCAGCAGACAAGACAGTTGGGACTCCTACGAGCAGTACTTC. As protein: CASRQDSWDSYEQYF.

This clonotype was counted only a few times. The chain uses TRBV7-9 and TRBJ2-7, with 10 nucleotides matching TRBD2. The CDR3 is 16 residues long. Germline lookup yields CDR1 SEHNR and CDR2 FQNEAQ (reference sequence). V gave up 1 base and J gave up 5 bases; unmatched junction bases: 8. CDR3 in amino acids: CASSLDRLAGVDEQYF. CDR3 coding DNA: TGTGCCAGCAGCTTAGATCGTCTAGCGGGAGTCGACGAGCAGTACTTC. The full variable domain, completed using reference TRBV7-9 and TRBJ2-7, is DTGVSQNPRHKITKRGQNVTFRCDPISEHNRLYWYRQTLGQGPEFLTYFQNEAQLEKSRLLSDRFSAERPKGSFSTLEIQRTEQGDSAMYLCASSLDRLAGVDEQYFGPGTRLTVT.